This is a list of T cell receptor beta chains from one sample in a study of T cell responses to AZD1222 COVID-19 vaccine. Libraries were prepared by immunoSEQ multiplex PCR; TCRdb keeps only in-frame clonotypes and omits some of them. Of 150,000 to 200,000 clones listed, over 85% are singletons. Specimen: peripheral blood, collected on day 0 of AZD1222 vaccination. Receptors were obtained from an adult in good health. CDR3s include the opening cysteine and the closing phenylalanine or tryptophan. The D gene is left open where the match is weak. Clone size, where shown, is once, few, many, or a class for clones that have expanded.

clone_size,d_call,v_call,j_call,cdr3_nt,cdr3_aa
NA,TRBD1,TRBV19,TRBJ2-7,TGTGCCAGTAGTATGAAGACAGGGGTTCCCTACGAGCAGTACTTC,CASSMKTGVPYEQYF
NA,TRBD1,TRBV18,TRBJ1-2,TGTGCCAGCTCACCGGGCGGGACAGCGAACTATGGCTACACCTTC,CASSPGGTANYGYTF
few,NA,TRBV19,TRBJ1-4,TGTGCCAGTAGTATTGGGCGGTTGGGAGGTGAAAAACTGTTTTTT,CASSIGRLGGEKLFF
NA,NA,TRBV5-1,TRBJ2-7,TGCGCCAGCAGCTTATCTGACACCACGGACTACGAGCAGTACTTC,CASSLSDTTDYEQYF
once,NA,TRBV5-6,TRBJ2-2,TGTGCCAGCGCCCACGTAAGGAAGAACACCGGGGAGCTGTTTTTT,CASAHVRKNTGELFF
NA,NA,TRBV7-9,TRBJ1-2,TGTGCCAGCACCCCCGACAGTACCGCTGGCTACACCTTC,CASTPDSTAGYTF
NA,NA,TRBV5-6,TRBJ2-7,TGTGCCAGCAGCGGAACAAACTCCTACGAGCAGTACTTC,CASSGTNSYEQYF
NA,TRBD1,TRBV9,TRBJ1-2,TGTGCCAGCAGCGTAGTTGACAGGGGGCTCTATGGCTACACCTTC,CASSVVDRGLYGYTF
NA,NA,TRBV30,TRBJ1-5,TGTGCCTGGGACAAAGGACAGAGCAATCAGCCCCAGCATTTT,CAWDKGQSNQPQHF
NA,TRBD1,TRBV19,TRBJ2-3,TGTGCCAGTAGTATCCGACCGGTGGGGGACAGACAGGGAGATACGCAGTATTTT,CASSIRPVGDRQGDTQYF
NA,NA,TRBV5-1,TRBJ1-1,TGCGCCAGCAGCCCTTCCGTGAAAAGCAACACTGAAGCTTTCTTT,CASSPSVKSNTEAFF
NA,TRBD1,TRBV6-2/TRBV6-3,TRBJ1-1,TGTGCCAGCAGCCCGGACAGGGGCAACACTGAAGCTTTCTTT,CASSPDRGNTEAFF
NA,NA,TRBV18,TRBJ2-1,TGTGCCAGCTCACCACCGGCGATAGCAACGGGGGAGCAGTTCTTC,CASSPPAIATGEQFF
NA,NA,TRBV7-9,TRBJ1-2,TGTGCCAGCAGCTTAGCGGGGGCGGGCTATGGCTACACCTTC,CASSLAGAGYGYTF
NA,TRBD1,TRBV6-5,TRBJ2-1,TGTGCCAGCGGACAGGGGATCCACAGTGAGCAGTTCTTC,CASGQGIHSEQFF
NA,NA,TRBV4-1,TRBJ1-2,TGCGCCAGCAGCCTCGAAGGGTATGGCTACACCTTC,CASSLEGYGYTF
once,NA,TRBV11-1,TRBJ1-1,TGTGCCAGCAGCTTGGGATTTTCGAGCACTGAAGCTTTCTTT,CASSLGFSSTEAFF
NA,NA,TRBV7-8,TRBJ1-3,TGTGCCAGCAGCTTATCTGGAAACACCATATATTTT,CASSLSGNTIYF
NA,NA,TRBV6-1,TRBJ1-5,TGTGCCAGCAGTGAACGGAGAAATCAGCCCCAGCATTTT,CASSERRNQPQHF
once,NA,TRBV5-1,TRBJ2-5,TGCGCCAGCAGCTTGATAGACACCTTACAAGAGACCCAGTACTTC,CASSLIDTLQETQYF
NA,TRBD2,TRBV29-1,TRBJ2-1,TGCAGCGTTGCCTCCTCTAGCGGACCTGGAAATGAGCAGTTCTTC,CSVASSSGPGNEQFF
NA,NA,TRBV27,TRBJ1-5,TGTGCCAGCGATGGGGCGCCGTTGGGGGGCAAACTTTTCGATCAGCCCCAGCATTTT,CASDGAPLGGKLFDQPQHF
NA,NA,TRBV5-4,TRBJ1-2,TGTGCCAGCAGCCTGCCTTTCTTTGTGGTAGGCGGGGATGGCTACACCTTC,CASSLPFFVVGGDGYTF
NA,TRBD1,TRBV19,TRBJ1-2,TGTGCCAGTAGCCAAGGACAGGGCTATGGCTACACCTTC,CASSQGQGYGYTF
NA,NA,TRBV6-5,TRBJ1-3,TGTGCCAGCAGTTCAAGCTCTGGAAACACCATATATTTT,CASSSSSGNTIYF
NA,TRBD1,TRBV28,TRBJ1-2,TGTGCCAGCATTACTACCGGACAGGGGGGAGTTGGCTACACCTTC,CASITTGQGGVGYTF
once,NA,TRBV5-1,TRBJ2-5,TGCGCCAGCAGCTTGGAGCCCCGGACCCCAGAGACCCAGTACTTC,CASSLEPRTPETQYF
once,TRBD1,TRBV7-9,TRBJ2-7,TGTGCCAGCAGCTTTGGCGCTTCGGACAGGCGCTTC,CASSFGASDRRF
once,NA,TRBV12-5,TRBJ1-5,TGTGCTAGTGGTTTGGAGCAGCCCCAGCATTTT,CASGLEQPQHF
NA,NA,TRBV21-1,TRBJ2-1,TGTGCCAGCAACCGACTAGCGGTATACAATGAGCAGTTCTTC,CASNRLAVYNEQFF
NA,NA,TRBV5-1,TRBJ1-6,TGCGCCAGCAACACAGATAGCTCCTATAATTCACCCCTCCACTTT,CASNTDSSYNSPLHF
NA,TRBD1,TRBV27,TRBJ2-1,TGTGCCAGCAGTTTAACAGGGGCCCCCTACAATGAGCAGTTCTTC,CASSLTGAPYNEQFF
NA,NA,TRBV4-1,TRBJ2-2,TGCGCCAGCAGCCAAAGTCGGCAGGACACCGGGGAGCTGTTTTTT,CASSQSRQDTGELFF
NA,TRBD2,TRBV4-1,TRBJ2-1,TGCGCCAGTAGCGGGGGGAGCTCCTACAATGAGCAGTTCTTC,CASSGGSSYNEQFF
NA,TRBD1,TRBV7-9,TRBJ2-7,TGTGCCAGCAGCTCCCGGGACAGGGCGTCGGGAGAGCAGTACTTC,CASSSRDRASGEQYF
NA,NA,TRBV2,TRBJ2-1,TGTGCCAGCAGCCTCAGGGGTTATCGAACCAATGAGCAGTTCTTC,CASSLRGYRTNEQFF
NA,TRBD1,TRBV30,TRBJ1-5,TGTGCCTGGAGTGCAATCAAAAGGGGGCTTCAGCCCCAGCATTTT,CAWSAIKRGLQPQHF
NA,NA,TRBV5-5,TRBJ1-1,TGTGCCAGCAGCACCGACGGAACGAACACTGAAGCTTTCTTT,CASSTDGTNTEAFF
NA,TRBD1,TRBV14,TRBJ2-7,TGTGCCAGCAGGGGGACAGGAACCTACGAGCAGTACTTC,CASRGTGTYEQYF